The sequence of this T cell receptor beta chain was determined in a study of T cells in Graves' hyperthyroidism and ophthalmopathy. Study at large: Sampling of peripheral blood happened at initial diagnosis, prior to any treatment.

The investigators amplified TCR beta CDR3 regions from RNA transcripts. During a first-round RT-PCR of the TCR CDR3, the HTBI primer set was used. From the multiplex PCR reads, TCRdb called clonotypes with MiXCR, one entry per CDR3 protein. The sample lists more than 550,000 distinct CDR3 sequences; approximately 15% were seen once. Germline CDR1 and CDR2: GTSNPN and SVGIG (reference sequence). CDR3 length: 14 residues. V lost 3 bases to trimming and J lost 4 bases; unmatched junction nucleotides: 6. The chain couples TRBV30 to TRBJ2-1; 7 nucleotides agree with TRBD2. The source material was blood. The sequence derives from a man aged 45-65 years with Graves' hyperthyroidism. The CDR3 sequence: CAWRIAGQYNEQFF. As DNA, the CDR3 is TGTGCCTGGAGGATAGCGGGCCAGTACAATGAGCAGTTCTTC.